Listed here are 18 T cell receptor beta chains from one sample, sequenced in a study of T cell responses to AZD1222 COVID-19 vaccine. Produced via immunoSEQ multiplex PCR; TCRdb's table is partial and in-frame only. This sample yields 160,000 or so clones, of which 94% are seen a single time; approximately 4.8% belongs to the top ten. Source: peripheral blood, taken 28 days after the second AZD1222 dose. Receptor source: an adult who received the AZD1222 COVID-19 vaccine.

This chain links TRBV28 with TRBJ1-1; D not certain. There are 12 residues in the CDR3. V lost 4 bases to trimming and J lost 9 bases, with 12 bases between them. Germline V lookup: CDR1 MDHEN, CDR2 SYDVKM. The CDR3 coding sequence is TGTGCCAGCAGTTCGGACGTTCTACAAGCTTTCTTT. Its protein product is CASSSDVLQAFF.

The J gene is TRBJ2-1, the V gene TRBV11-3; D ambiguous. CDR1 SGHNT and CDR2 YENEEA come from the germline V gene. This CDR3 has 14 residues. The V gene lost 4 bases and the J gene lost 7 bases, with 14 bases spanning the gap. CDR3 residues: CASSSHRASNEQFF. In nucleotides, the CDR3 is TGTGCCAGCAGCTCCCATCGGGCAAGTAATGAGCAGTTCTTC.

V usage is TRBV7-9 and J usage is TRBJ2-7, with TRBD1 matching 7 bases. Germline V gene sequence: CDR1 SEHNR, CDR2 FQNEAQ (reference sequence). This CDR3 has 16 amino acids. V shed 5 bases and J 4 bases; nucleotides not matched to a gene: 14. The CDR3 nucleotides are TGTGCCAGCAGCCCTACAGGGGTTGTGGGAGCGTACGAGCAGTACTTC. Protein: CASSPTGVVGAYEQYF.

The CDR3 here is CASIDQNTEAFF. The CDR3, as DNA: TGTGCCAGTATCGACCAGAACACTGAAGCTTTCTTT. The chain uses TRBV19 and TRBJ1-1; no clear D gene. V lost 7 bases and J lost 1, with 7 bases in between. The CDR3 length is 12 residues. Germline lookup yields CDR1 LNHDA and CDR2 SQIVND (reference sequence).

V and J are TRBV7-8 and TRBJ1-3, with D perhaps matching TRBD1 (6 bases). V was clipped by 1 base and J by 2 bases, with 15 bases between them. Germline-derived CDR1 and CDR2 are SGHVS and FQNEAQ. CDR3 size: 17 residues. The CDR3: CASSLVGAVLAGNTIYF. The DNA of the CDR3 is TGTGCCAGCAGCTTAGTGGGGGCAGTATTAGCTGGAAACACCATATATTTT. The full variable domain, completed using reference TRBV7-8 and TRBJ1-3, is GAGVSQSPRYKVAKRGQDVALRCDPISGHVSLFWYQQALGQGPEFLTYFQNEAQLDKSGLPSDRFFAERPEGSVSTLKIQRTQQEDSAVYLCASSLVGAVLAGNTIYFGEGSWLTVV.

The chain recombines TRBV4-1 with TRBJ2-3; a possible D gene is TRBD2 (5 bases). V was clipped by 3 bases and J by 2 bases, with 15 bases between them. Germline V gene lookup returns CDR1 MGHRA and CDR2 YSYEKL. The CDR3 has 16 residues. The DNA for the CDR3 is TGCGCCAGCAGCCATGGAGGAGTACTTTACACAGATACGCAGTATTTT. Its translation: CASSHGGVLYTDTQYF.

The chain is built from TRBV3-1 (or the pseudogene TRBV3-2) and TRBJ2-5; unclear D gene. Trimming took 1 base from V and 2 from J, leaving 8 bases between them. CDR1 LGHDT and CDR2 YNNKEL come from the germline V gene (reference sequence). This CDR3 region has 14 residues. CDR3 sequence reads: CASSQGHIQETQYF. The DNA for the CDR3 is TGTGCCAGCAGCCAAGGACATATTCAAGAGACCCAGTACTTC.

V is TRBV27 and J is TRBJ1-1, with a weak D call TRBD1 (5 bases). V was shortened by 1 base and J by 0 bases, with 15 bases between the two germline ends. There are 17 residues in the CDR3. The V gene's germline CDR1 is MNHEY and CDR2 SMNVEV (reference sequence). CDR3 residues: CASSLLGGKRMNTEAFF. The CDR3, as DNA: TGTGCCAGCAGTTTATTGGGGGGAAAACGTATGAACACTGAAGCTTTCTTT.

The chain recombines TRBV3-1 (or the pseudogene TRBV3-2) with TRBJ1-6; no reliable D call. V was clipped by 0 bases and J by 10 bases, with 10 bases between them. Germline V lookup: CDR1 LGHDT, CDR2 YNNKEL (reference sequence). CDR3 size: 14 residues. This CDR3 reads CASSQDPVASPLHF. In DNA, the CDR3 is TGTGCCAGCAGCCAAGACCCGGTCGCCTCACCCCTCCACTTT.

The rearrangement uses TRBV30 and TRBJ1-2; D call uncertain. Germline V gene lookup returns CDR1 GTSNPN and CDR2 SVGIG (reference sequence). This CDR3 comprises 13 residues. V was pared by 0 bases and J by 5 bases, with 10 bases between. The CDR3 DNA reads as TGTGCCTGGAGTGTCCCCCTTATATATGGCTACACCTTC. Encoded protein: CAWSVPLIYGYTF. The variable domain in full, completed from reference TRBV30 and TRBJ1-2, reads SQTIHQWPATLVQPVGSPLSLECTVEGTSNPNLYWYRQAAGRGLQLLFYSVGIGQISSEVPQNLSASRPQDRQFILSSKKLLLSDSGFYLCAWSVPLIYGYTFGSGTRLTVV.

This clone was recorded once. DNA for the CDR3: TGTGCCAGCAGCCTGGGACTTCCCACCGGGGAGCTGTTTTTT. As protein: CASSLGLPTGELFF. The chain carries TRBV5-6 and TRBJ2-2, with D possibly being TRBD2 (6 bases). CDR3 size: 14 residues. The germline gives CDR1 SGHDT, CDR2 YYEEEE. The V gene lost 4 bases and the J gene lost 4 bases, with 11 bases spanning the gap. The full variable domain, completed using reference TRBV5-6 and TRBJ2-2, is DAGVTQSPTHLIKTRGQQVTLRCSPKSGHDTVSWYQQALGQGPQFIFQYYEEEERQRGNFPDRFSGHQFPNYSSELNVNALLLGDSALYLCASSLGLPTGELFFGEGSRLTVL.

The chain joins TRBV5-1 to TRBJ1-2; D gene unclear. Trimming removed 4 bases at V and 3 bases at J, with 10 bases between. The CDR3 covers 13 residues. Germline values: CDR1 SGHRS, CDR2 YFSETQ. CDR3 in DNA: TGCGCCAGCAGCCCCAACAGCGACTATGGCTACACCTTC. As protein: CASSPNSDYGYTF.

CDR3 coding DNA: TGCAGCGTTGAAAGTTTGAGCGGGAGTCCCAATGAGCAGTTCTTC. This gives the protein CSVESLSGSPNEQFF. The chain joins TRBV29-1 to TRBJ2-1; 8 nucleotides align to TRBD2. This CDR3 comprises 15 residues. CDR1 and CDR2 from the germline V gene are SQVTM and ANQGSEA. The V gene end was trimmed by 2 bases and the J gene end by 6 bases; junction bases not matched to a gene: 9.

The chain is built from TRBV21-1 and TRBJ2-7; the table gives TRBD1 as D, unverified against the DNA. TRBV21-1 is an annotated pseudogene. The CDR3 sequence is 16 residues long. CDR3 sequence (DNA): TGTGCCAGCAGCACGATAAGGGGGCCCAGCGGCGACGAGCAGTACTTC. Translating gives CASSTIRGPSGDEQYF.

The CDR3 sequence is CASSLASGNTGELFF. CDR3 coding DNA: TGTGCCAGCAGCTTGGCTAGCGGGAACACCGGGGAGCTGTTTTTT. V usage is TRBV5-4 and J usage is TRBJ2-2; 7 bases match TRBD2. The CDR3 consists of 15 residues. Germline V gene sequence: CDR1 SGHNT, CDR2 YYREEE (reference sequence). Trimming cost V 0 bases and J 1 base; bases outside gene matches: 0.

V usage is TRBV28 and J usage is TRBJ2-2, with D perhaps TRBD1 (7 bases). The CDR3 has 20 residues. Germline values: CDR1 MDHEN, CDR2 SYDVKM. The V end was cut by 7 bases, the J end by 5 bases, with 32 bases between. CDR3 region: CASIKTQGRSGPGSTGELFF. DNA for the CDR3: TGTGCCAGCATTAAGACACAGGGGCGCAGCGGGCCAGGGAGTACCGGGGAGCTGTTTTTT.

This chain's CDR3 is CASRESVFSYNEQFF. As DNA, the CDR3 is TGTGCCAGCAGGGAAAGCGTCTTCTCCTACAATGAGCAGTTCTTC. The chain has TRBV27 and TRBJ2-1; D not resolved. The V end was cut by 6 bases, the J end by 0 bases, with 12 bases between. Per germline, CDR1 MNHEY and CDR2 SMNVEV (reference sequence). The CDR3 extends over 15 amino acids.

The chain couples TRBV19 to TRBJ2-7, with D unclear. The V gene's germline CDR1 is LNHDA and CDR2 SQIVND (reference sequence). This CDR3 has 13 residues. V was trimmed by 5 bases and J by 3 bases, leaving 11 bases between them. CDR3 coding DNA: TGTGCCAGTAGTCCCAGAGATGGCTACGAGCAGTACTTC. Translation gives CASSPRDGYEQYF.